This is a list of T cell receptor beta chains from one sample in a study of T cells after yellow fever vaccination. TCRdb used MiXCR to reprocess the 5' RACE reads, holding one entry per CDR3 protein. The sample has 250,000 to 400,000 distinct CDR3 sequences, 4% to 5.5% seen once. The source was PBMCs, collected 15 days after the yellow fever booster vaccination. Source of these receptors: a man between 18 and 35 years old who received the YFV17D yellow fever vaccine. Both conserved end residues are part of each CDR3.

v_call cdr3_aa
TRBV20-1 CSASGGLLGELFF
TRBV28 CASSSLWNYTF
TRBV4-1 CASSQGEGYTEAFF
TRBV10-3 CAIRKQGGRTDTQYF
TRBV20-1 CSAPTENTGELFF
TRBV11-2 CASSPMREADTQYF
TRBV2 CASTMVLNTEAFF
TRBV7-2 CASTPGLDSGNTIYF
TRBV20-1 CRADRLAPHEQYF
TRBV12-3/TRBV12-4 CASSFGQGGVAEAFF
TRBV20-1 CSAMDRGPGANVLTF
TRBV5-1 CASSLASRNHLYGYTF
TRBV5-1 CASSLRQGGQGGEQYF
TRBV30 CAWSTSTGGGEKLFF
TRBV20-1 CSARIASGGPNTGELFF
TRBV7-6 CASSLEGGKETQYF
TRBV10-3 CAISLRTSEGEQFF
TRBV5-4 CASSFPPGGVGETQYF
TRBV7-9 CASSPDFGGYTF
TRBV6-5 CASSYSTGSGTDTQYF
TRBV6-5 CASSYRVNTEAFF
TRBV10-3 CAISEYSRGTGELFF
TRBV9 CASSVGRSGVTRNEQFF
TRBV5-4 CASSWGDPNTEAFF
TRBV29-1 CSVGPTGGGDTQYF
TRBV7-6 CASSLVGIPFEAFF
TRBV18 CASSPPAGASYNEQFF
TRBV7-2 CASSFTGLQSGNTIYF
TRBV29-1 CSVSGVSGEEYF
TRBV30 CAWSVKGGEQFF
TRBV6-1 CASSEARISGNTIYF
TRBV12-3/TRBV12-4 CASSLMGNTIYF
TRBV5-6 CASSLGVTGTSYF
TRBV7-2 CASSQGQGGSPLHF
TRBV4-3 CASSHLLAGGVDEQFF
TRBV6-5 CASSYGQGTGFGYGYTF
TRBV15 CATSRDRGTQETQYF
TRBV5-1 CASSLGSEDTEAFF
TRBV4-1 CASSQTLAAALEQYF
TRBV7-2 CASSLETGLLNSPLHF
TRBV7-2 CASSRTGLTDTQYF
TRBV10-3 CAISVTGTGVHGYTF
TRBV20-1 CSARDGRGSLVTQYF
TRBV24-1 CATSGLDRGIYGYTF
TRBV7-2 CASSLEWPPRDTGELFF
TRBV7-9 CASSSGVYYGYTF